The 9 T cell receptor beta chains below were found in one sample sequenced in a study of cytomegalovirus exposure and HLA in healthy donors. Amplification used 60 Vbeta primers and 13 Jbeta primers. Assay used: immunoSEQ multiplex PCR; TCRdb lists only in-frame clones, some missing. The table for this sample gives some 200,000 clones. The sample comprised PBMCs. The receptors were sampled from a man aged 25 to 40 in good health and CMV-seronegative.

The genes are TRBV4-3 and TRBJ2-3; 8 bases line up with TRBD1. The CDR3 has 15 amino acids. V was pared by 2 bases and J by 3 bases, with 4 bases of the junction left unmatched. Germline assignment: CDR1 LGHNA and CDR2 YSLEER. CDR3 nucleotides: TGCGCCAGCAGCCAACTACAGGGGGTGACAGATACGCAGTATTTT. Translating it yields CASSQLQGVTDTQYF.

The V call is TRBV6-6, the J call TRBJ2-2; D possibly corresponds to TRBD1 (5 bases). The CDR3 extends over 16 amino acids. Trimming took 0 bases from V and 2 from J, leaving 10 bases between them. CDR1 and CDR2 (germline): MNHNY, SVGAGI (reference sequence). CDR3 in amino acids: CASSYSTAYNTGELFF. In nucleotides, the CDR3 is TGTGCCAGCAGTTACTCGACAGCGTACAACACCGGGGAGCTGTTTTTT.

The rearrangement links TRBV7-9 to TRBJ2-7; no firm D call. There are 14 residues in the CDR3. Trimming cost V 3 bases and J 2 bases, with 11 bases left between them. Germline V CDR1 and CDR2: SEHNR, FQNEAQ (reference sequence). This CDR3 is CASSFGGLPYEQYF. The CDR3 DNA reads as TGTGCCAGCAGCTTCGGCGGCCTACCCTACGAGCAGTACTTC.

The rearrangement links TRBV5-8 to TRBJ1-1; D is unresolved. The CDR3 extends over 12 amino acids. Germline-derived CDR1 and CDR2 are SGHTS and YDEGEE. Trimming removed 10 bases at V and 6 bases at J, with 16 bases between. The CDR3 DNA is TGTGCCTGGATGAGGACGGGAGCTGAAGCTTTCTTT. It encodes CAWMRTGAEAFF.

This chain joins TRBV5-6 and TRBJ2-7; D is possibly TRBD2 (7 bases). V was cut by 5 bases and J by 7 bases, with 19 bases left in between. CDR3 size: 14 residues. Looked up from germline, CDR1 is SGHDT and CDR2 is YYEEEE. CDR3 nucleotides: TGTGCCAGCAGGCGTGAGGGACTAAGGGGGGAGCAGTACTTC. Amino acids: CASRREGLRGEQYF. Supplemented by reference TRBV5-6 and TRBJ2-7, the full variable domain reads DAGVTQSPTHLIKTRGQQVTLRCSPKSGHDTVSWYQQALGQGPQFIFQYYEEEERQRGNFPDRFSGHQFPNYSSELNVNALLLGDSALYLCASRREGLRGEQYFGPGTRLTVT.

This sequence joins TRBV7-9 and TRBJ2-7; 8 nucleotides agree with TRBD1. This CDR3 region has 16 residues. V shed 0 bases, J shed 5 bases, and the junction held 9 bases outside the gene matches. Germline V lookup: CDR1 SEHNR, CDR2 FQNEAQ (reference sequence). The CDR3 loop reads CASSLARTGKYDEQYF. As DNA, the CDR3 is TGTGCCAGCAGCTTAGCGAGGACAGGGAAGTACGACGAGCAGTACTTC.

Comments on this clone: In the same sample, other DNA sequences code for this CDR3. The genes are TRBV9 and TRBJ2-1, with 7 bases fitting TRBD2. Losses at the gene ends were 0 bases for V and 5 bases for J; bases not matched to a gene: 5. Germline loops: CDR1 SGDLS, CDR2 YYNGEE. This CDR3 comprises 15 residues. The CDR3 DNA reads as TGTGCCAGCAGCGTAGGCGGGGGAGTCAACAATGAGCAGTTCTTC. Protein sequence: CASSVGGGVNNEQFF.

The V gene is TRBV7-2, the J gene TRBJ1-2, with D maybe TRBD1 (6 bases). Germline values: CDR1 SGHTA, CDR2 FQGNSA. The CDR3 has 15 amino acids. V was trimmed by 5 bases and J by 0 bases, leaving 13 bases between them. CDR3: CASSPPRGSNYGYTF. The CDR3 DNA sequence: TGTGCCAGCAGCCCTCCCAGGGGATCTAACTATGGCTACACCTTC.

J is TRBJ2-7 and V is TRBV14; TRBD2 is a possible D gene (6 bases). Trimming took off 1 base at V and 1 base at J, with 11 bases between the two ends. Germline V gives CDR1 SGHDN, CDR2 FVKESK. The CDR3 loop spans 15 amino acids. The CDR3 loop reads CASSQAAGISYEQYF. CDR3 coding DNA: TGTGCCAGCAGCCAAGCGGCGGGGATTTCCTACGAGCAGTACTTC.